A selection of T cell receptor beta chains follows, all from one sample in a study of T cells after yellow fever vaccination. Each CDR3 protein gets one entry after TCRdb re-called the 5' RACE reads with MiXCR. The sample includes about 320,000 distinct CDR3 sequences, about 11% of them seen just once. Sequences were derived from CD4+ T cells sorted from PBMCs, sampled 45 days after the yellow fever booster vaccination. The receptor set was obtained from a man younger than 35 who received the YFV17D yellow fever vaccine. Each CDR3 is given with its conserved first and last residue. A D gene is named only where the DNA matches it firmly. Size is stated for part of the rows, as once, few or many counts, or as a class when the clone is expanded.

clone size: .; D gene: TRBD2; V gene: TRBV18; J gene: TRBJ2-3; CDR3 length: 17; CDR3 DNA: TGTGCCAGCTCACCACCCCTAGCGGGGGGGAGCACAGATACGCAGTATTTT; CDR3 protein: CASSPPLAGGSTDTQYF
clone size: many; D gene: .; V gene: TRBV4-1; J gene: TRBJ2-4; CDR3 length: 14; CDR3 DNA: TGCGCCAGCAGCCAGCCCCTAGCCAAAAACATTCAGTACTTC; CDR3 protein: CASSQPLAKNIQYF
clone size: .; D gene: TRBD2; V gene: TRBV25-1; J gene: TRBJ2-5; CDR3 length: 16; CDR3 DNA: TGTGCCAGCAGTGAATATTCCGGGGGGGCTCGGGAGACCCAGTACTTC; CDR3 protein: CASSEYSGGARETQYF
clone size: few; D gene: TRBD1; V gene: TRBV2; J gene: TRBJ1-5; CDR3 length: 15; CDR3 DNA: TGTGCCAGCAGAATTACAGGGGGCTCGGGTCAGCCCCAGCATTTT; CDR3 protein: CASRITGGSGQPQHF
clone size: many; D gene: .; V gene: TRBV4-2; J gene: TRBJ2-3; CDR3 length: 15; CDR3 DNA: TGTGCCAGCAGCCAAGCGAAGGGGTCGGGAGATACGCAGTATTTT; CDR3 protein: CASSQAKGSGDTQYF
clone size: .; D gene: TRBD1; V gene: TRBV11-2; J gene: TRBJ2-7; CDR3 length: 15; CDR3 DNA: TGTGCCAGCAGCCTGCCGGGACAGGGGTTATACGAGCAGTACTTC; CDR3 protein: CASSLPGQGLYEQYF
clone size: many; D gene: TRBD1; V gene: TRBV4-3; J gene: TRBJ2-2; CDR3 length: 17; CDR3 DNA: TGCGCCAGCAGCCGAAAGGCCACGGCAGGGGGAGCGGGGGAGCTGTTTTTT; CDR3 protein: CASSRKATAGGAGELFF
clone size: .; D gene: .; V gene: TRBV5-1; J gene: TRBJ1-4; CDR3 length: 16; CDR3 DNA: TGCGCCAGCAGCACCATTGCCGGGACGGGGAATGAAAAACTGTTTTTT; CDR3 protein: CASSTIAGTGNEKLFF
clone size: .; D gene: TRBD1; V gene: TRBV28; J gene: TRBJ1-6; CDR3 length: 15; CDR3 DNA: TGTGCCAGCAATTCGGGACAGGGGCTCAATTCACCCCTCCACTTT; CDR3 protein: CASNSGQGLNSPLHF
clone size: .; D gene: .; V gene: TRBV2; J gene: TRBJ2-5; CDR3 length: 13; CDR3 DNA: TGTGCCAGCAGTAAACAGGGCTTTGAGACCCAGTACTTC; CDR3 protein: CASSKQGFETQYF
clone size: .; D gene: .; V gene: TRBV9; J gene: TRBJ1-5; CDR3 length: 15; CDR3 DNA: TGTGCCAGCAGCGCTGAAGGGGGGGCGACTCAGCCCCAGCATTTT; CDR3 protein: CASSAEGGATQPQHF
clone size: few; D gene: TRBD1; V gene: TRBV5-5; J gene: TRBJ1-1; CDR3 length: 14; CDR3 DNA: TGTGCCAGCAGCTACCCGGGACAGGGGTCCGTAGCTTTCTTT; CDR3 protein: CASSYPGQGSVAFF
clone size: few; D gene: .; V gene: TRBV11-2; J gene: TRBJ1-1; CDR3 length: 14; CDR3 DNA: TGTGCCAGCAGTTCTTTCAGGGGGAACACTGAAGCTTTCTTT; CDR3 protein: CASSSFRGNTEAFF
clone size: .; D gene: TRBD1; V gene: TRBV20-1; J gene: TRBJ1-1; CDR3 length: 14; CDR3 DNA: TGCAGTGCTAGGACAGGGGGAGTGGGCACTGAAGCTTTCTTT; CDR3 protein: CSARTGGVGTEAFF
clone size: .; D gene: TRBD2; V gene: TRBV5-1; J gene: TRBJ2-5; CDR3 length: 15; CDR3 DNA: TGCGCCAGCAGCTCCATGGGGGGGTGGCAAGAGACCCAGTACTTC; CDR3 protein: CASSSMGGWQETQYF
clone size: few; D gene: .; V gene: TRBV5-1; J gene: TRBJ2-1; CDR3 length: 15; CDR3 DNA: TGCGCCAGCAGCTCTTCAGGGGGGCCCTCCAATGAGCAGTTCTTC; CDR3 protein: CASSSSGGPSNEQFF
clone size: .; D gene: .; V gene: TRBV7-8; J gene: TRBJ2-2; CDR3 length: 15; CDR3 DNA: TGTGCCAGCAGCTTCAGGGAGCCGAACACCGGGGAGCTGTTTTTT; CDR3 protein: CASSFREPNTGELFF
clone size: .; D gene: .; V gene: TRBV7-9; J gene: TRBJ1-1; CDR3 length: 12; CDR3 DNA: TGTGCCAGCAGCAATAGGGGGGGTGGAGCTTTCTTT; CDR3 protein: CASSNRGGGAFF
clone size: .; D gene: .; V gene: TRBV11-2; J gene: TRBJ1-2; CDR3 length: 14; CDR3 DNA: TGTGCCAGCAGCTTAGGGAACAGCAACTATGGCTACACCTTC; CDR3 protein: CASSLGNSNYGYTF
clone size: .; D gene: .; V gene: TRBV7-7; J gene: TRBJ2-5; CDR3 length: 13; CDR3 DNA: TGTGCTAGCAGCTCGGACGGATGGGCGACCCAGTACTTC; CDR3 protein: CASSSDGWATQYF
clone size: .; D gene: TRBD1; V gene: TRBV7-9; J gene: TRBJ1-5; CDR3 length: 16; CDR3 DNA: TGTGCCAGCAGCTTGGGTACAGGGGGGTTTGGTTCGCCCCAGCATTTT; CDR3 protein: CASSLGTGGFGSPQHF
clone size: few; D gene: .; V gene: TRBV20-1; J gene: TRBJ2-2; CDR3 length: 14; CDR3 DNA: TGCAGTGCCAGCAGGGGCGGGCTCACCGGGGAGCTGTTTTTT; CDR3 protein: CSASRGGLTGELFF
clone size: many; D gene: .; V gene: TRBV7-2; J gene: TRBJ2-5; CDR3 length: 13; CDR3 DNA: TGTGCCAGCAGCTTACAGCGGGAAGAGACCCAGTACTTC; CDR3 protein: CASSLQREETQYF
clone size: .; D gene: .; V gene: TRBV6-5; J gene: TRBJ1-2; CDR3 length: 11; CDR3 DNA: TGTGCCGCCGTAGGGCAGTATGGCTACACCTTC; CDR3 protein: CAAVGQYGYTF
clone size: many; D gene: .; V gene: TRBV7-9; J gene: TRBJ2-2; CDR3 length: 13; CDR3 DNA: TGTGCCAGCAGCTTCTGGGAGGCCGGGGAGCTGTTTTTT; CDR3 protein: CASSFWEAGELFF
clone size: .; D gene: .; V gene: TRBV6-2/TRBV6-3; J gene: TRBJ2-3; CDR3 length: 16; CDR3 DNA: TGTGCCAGCCGGGAACTAGTCCCTACTAGCACAGATACGCAGTATTTT; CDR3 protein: CASRELVPTSTDTQYF
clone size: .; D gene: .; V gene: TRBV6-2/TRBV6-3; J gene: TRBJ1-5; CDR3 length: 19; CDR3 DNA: TGTGCCAGCACTGATACTTGGAGCCCTCAAGGACAGCGCCTGCAGCCCCAGCATTTT; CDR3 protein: CASTDTWSPQGQRLQPQHF
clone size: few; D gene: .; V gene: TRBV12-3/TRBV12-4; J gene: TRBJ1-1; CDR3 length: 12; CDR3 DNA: TGTGCCAGCAGTTCTACGGCCGGTGAAGCTTTCTTT; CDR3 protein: CASSSTAGEAFF
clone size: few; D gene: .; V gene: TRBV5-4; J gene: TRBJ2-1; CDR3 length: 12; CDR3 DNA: TGTGCCAGCAGCTCCTCCTCCAATGAGCAGTTCTTC; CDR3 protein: CASSSSSNEQFF